A single sample gave rise to the 21 T cell receptor beta chains below, sequenced in a study of identical twins. TCRdb independently ran MiXCR on the 5' RACE reads; one entry per CDR3 protein. The repertoire holds approximately 700,000 distinct CDR3 sequences, with 5.5% to 6.5% as singletons. The sample taken for sequencing was naive T cells sorted from blood. These TCRs come from a man aged 18 to 35 in good health.

This clonotype was counted ten times or more. This chain joins TRBV4-3 and TRBJ2-1, with D possibly TRBD2 on 5 matching bases. The CDR3 contains 14 residues. Germline loops: CDR1 LGHNA, CDR2 YSLEER. V gave up 4 bases and J gave up 6 bases, with 13 bases separating them. CDR3 DNA sequence: TGCGCCAGCAGCCCATTGACGGGGAGCAATGAGCAGTTCTTC. It translates to CASSPLTGSNEQFF.

The sample holds a few counts of this clonotype. The chain's CDR3 is CASSLPSGRSWAGELFF. The CDR3 DNA follows: TGTGCCAGCAGTTTGCCTAGCGGGAGAAGTTGGGCCGGGGAGCTGTTTTTT. The chain joins TRBV28 to TRBJ2-2, with TRBD2 identical over 10 bases. Germline CDR1 is MDHEN and CDR2 is SYDVKM. The CDR3 length is 17 residues. V gave up 3 bases and J gave up 6 bases; unmatched junction bases: 10. Full variable domain (remainder filled in from reference TRBV28 and TRBJ2-2): DVKVTQSSRYLVKRTGEKVFLECVQDMDHENMFWYRQDPGLGLRLIYFSYDVKMKEKGDIPEGYSVSREKKERFSLILESASTNQTSMYLCASSLPSGRSWAGELFFGEGSRLTVL.

The chain carries TRBV3-1 and TRBJ2-3, with 12 bases fitting TRBD2. From germline, CDR1 is LGHDT and CDR2 YNNKEL (reference sequence). The CDR3 contains 15 residues. The J segment lost 6 bases and the V segment lost 1 base, leaving 2 bases of the junction unmatched. Here the CDR3 reads CASSQGTSGIDTQYF. In nucleotides, the CDR3 is TGTGCCAGCAGCCAAGGGACTAGCGGGATTGATACGCAGTATTTT.

Worth noting for this clonotype: A much bigger clone sits one base away, suggesting this may be a read error. This chain connects TRBV28 to TRBJ2-1; 8 bases are shared with TRBD2. This CDR3 has 17 residues. Germline values: CDR1 MDHEN, CDR2 SYDVKM. CDR3 sequence: CASSFPPSGRSYNERFF. CDR3 DNA sequence: TGTGCCAGCAGTTTCCCTCCCAGCGGGAGAAGCTACAATGAGCGGTTCTTC.

In its sample, this clonotype was seen many times. The V and J genes are TRBV25-1 and TRBJ2-2, with D possibly being TRBD2 (5 bases). Between the trimmed V and J ends, which lost 8 bases and 2 bases, there was a span of 9 bases. Germline V gene lookup returns CDR1 MGHDK and CDR2 SYGVNS. The CDR3 runs 13 residues. The CDR3 DNA reads as TGTGCCAGCTCGGGATTAAACACCGGGGAGCTGTTTTTT. Amino acid sequence: CASSGLNTGELFF.

This clonotype was picked up many times. In DNA, the CDR3 is TGCAGTGCTAGAGATCTTGGGGTTCGGGAGTATGGCTACACCTTC. Translating gives CSARDLGVREYGYTF. The chain links TRBV20-1 to TRBJ1-2; D is unclear. V lost 0 bases to trimming and J lost 5 bases, with 16 bases between them. There are 15 residues in the CDR3. Germline-derived CDR1 and CDR2 are DFQATT and SNEGSKA (reference sequence).

This clonotype was seen ten or more times. The J gene is TRBJ2-7, the V gene TRBV29-1, with 9 bases identical to TRBD1. The CDR3 is 16 amino acids. With 5 bases clipped from V and 4 bases from J, the junction kept 15 bases outside the gene matches. Germline CDR1 is SQVTM and CDR2 is ANQGSEA. The CDR3 nucleotides are TGCAGCGTTTTAGATAGAGGAGGGACAGGGCTTTACGAGCAGTACTTC. Translated, it gives CSVLDRGGTGLYEQYF.

This clonotype was seen at least ten times. The chain joins TRBV29-1 to TRBJ2-2, with D uncertain. The CDR3 extends over 10 amino acids. The V gene's germline CDR1 is SQVTM and CDR2 ANQGSEA. The germline V and J ends were trimmed by 7 bases and 8 bases, with 8 bases remaining between them. The chain's CDR3 is CSGGSGELFF. In nucleotides, the CDR3 is TGCAGCGGTGGGTCTGGGGAGCTGTTTTTT.

Ten or more counts support this clonotype. V gene TRBV6-2 or TRBV6-3 combines with J gene TRBJ2-7; 7 bases map to TRBD2. Germline CDR1 MNHEY, CDR2 SVGEGT. The CDR3 has 13 residues. V trimming: 6 bases; J trimming: 7 bases; junction bases outside the gene matches: 9. In nucleotides, the CDR3 is TGTGCCAGCAGCTCCGGACTAGGAGGAGAGCAGTACTTC. It translates to CASSSGLGGEQYF.

This clonotype occurred a few times. This rearrangement joins TRBV5-5 to TRBJ2-7, with 8 nucleotides matching TRBD1. The J segment lost 5 bases and the V segment lost 4 bases, leaving 5 bases of the junction unmatched. Germline CDR1 reads SGHKS; CDR2 reads YYEKEE (reference sequence). This CDR3 has 13 amino acids. For the CDR3, the DNA is TGTGCCAGCAGCCAGGGACAGGACCACGAGCAGTACGTC. It specifies CASSQGQDHEQYV.

This clonotype turned up a few times. The rearrangement links TRBV4-3 to TRBJ1-3; 7 positions agree with TRBD1. The CDR3 is 16 amino acids. CDR1 is LGHNA, CDR2 YSLEER, per germline. Trimming at V came to 4 bases and at J to 2 bases, leaving 8 bases not matched to a gene. CDR3 nucleotides: TGCGCCAGCAGCCCACACCGGGACAGCGCTGGAAACACCATATATTTT. This gives the protein CASSPHRDSAGNTIYF.

This clonotype was seen repeatedly, ten times or more. The J gene is TRBJ2-1, the V gene TRBV12-3 or TRBV12-4; D is uncertain. V dropped 2 bases and J dropped 0 bases, with 11 bases sitting between them. There are 16 residues in the CDR3. The CDR3 here is CASSLLIGGSYNEQFF. The CDR3 coding sequence is TGTGCCAGCAGTTTACTCATAGGTGGCTCCTACAATGAGCAGTTCTTC.

This clonotype was seen repeatedly, ten times or more. The rearrangement links TRBV20-1 to TRBJ1-5; D call uncertain. CDR1 DFQATT and CDR2 SNEGSKA come from the germline V gene (reference sequence). Trimming removed 0 bases from V and 6 bases from J, with 3 bases in between. The CDR3 covers 11 residues. The CDR3 protein is CSAREGQPQHF. The CDR3 nucleotides read TGCAGTGCTAGAGAAGGTCAGCCCCAGCATTTT.

This clonotype was observed at least ten times. As DNA, the CDR3 is TGCAGTGCTAGAGATAAGGGGGCCCGCAATGAGCAGTTCTTC. It is translated as CSARDKGARNEQFF. The chain employs TRBV20-1 and TRBJ2-1, with 7 bases fitting TRBD1. Germline V gives CDR1 DFQATT, CDR2 SNEGSKA (reference sequence). V shed 0 bases and J 6 bases; nucleotides not matched to a gene: 5. The CDR3 covers 14 residues.

This clonotype has a count of ten or more. The chain links TRBV12-3 or TRBV12-4 to TRBJ2-3; the match to TRBD2 covers 7 bases. The trim removed 3 bases at V and 9 bases at J, leaving 9 bases unmatched. The CDR3 runs to 14 residues. The CDR3: CASSLVGRGGTQYF. The CDR3 nucleotides are TGTGCCAGCAGTTTGGTAGGAAGGGGAGGGACGCAGTATTTT.

This clonotype has a handful of counts. The chain recombines TRBV7-9 with TRBJ2-2; D is ambiguous. CDR1 is SEHNR and CDR2 is FQNEAQ in the germline V gene (reference sequence). Trimming left V 5 bases short and J 8 bases short, with 15 bases between. The CDR3 spans 14 residues. CDR3 DNA: TGTGCCAGCAGCCCAAGATTGGCCGAGGGGGAGCTGTTTTTT. Translating it yields CASSPRLAEGELFF.

Many counts were recorded for this clonotype. The chain links TRBV5-1 to TRBJ2-1; 11 bases fit TRBD2. CDR3 length equals 19 residues. V trimming: 3 bases; J trimming: 5 bases; junction bases outside the gene matches: 16. Germline assignment: CDR1 SGHRS and CDR2 YFSETQ. The CDR3: CASSSELAGVQGVNNEQFF. The DNA of the CDR3 is TGCGCCAGCAGCTCTGAACTAGCGGGAGTCCAGGGGGTCAACAATGAGCAGTTCTTC.

The chain couples TRBV20-1 to TRBJ1-4; D is possibly TRBD1 (5 bases). This CDR3 contains 12 residues. V was shortened by 5 bases and J by 8 bases, with 12 bases between the two germline ends. The germline V gene has CDR1 DFQATT and CDR2 SNEGSKA (reference sequence). The CDR3 loop is CSAVGGSEKLFF. The CDR3 bases are TGCAGTGCTGTTGGGGGTTCGGAAAAACTGTTTTTT.

This clonotype was detected ten times or more. The chain carries TRBV5-1 and TRBJ2-2; 7 nucleotides match TRBD1. V was pared by 3 bases and J by 6 bases, with 5 bases of the junction left unmatched. Germline CDR1 reads SGHRS; CDR2 reads YFSETQ. The CDR3 consists of 14 residues. This chain's CDR3 is CASSSDRDPGELFF. The CDR3 bases are TGCGCCAGCAGCTCCGACAGGGATCCCGGGGAGCTGTTTTTT.

Ten or more counts support this clonotype. The chain uses TRBV12-3 or TRBV12-4 and TRBJ1-6; TRBD1 matches at 7 bases. This CDR3 is built from 14 residues. V was clipped by 3 bases and J by 5 bases; unmatched bases: 1. The CDR3 here is CASSFTGDNSPLHF. In DNA, the CDR3 is TGTGCCAGCAGTTTCACAGGGGATAATTCACCCCTCCACTTT.

Many counts were recorded for this clonotype. The chain recombines TRBV7-2 with TRBJ2-7; D unresolved. Trimming shortened V by 0 bases and J by 3 bases, and 6 bases separated the two germline ends. This CDR3 contains 13 residues. Germline V gives CDR1 SGHTA, CDR2 FQGNSA. The chain's CDR3 is CASSLASHYEQYF. The CDR3 DNA reads TGTGCCAGCAGCTTAGCCAGTCACTACGAGCAGTACTTC.